This T cell receptor (beta chain) comes out of a study of T cell responses to AZD1222 COVID-19 vaccine. Assay used: immunoSEQ multiplex PCR; TCRdb lists only in-frame clones, some missing. The sample contains 100,000 to 120,000 clones, about 95% of which appear only once. V lost 4 bases and J lost 3, with 21 bases in between. The length of the CDR3 is 18 residues. CDR1 is MRHNA, CDR2 SNTAGT, per germline. The material sequenced was peripheral blood, taken 28 days after the second AZD1222 dose. V and J are TRBV6-4 and TRBJ2-2, with unresolved D. The sequence derives from an adult who received the AZD1222 COVID-19 vaccine. CDR3 bases: TGTGCCAGCAGTGTTGAGTCCCCCAGGTCCTCGTACACCGGGGAGCTGTTTTTT. It encodes CASSVESPRSSYTGELFF.